The sequence of this T cell receptor (beta chain) was determined in a study of response to subunit inactivated influenza vaccine. General study points: Researchers suggested that each seasonal influenza vaccination recruits few new T cells.

Points on this clonotype: The antigen remains undetermined.

Germline trimming cut 1 base from V and 4 bases from J; bases unmatched to any gene: 0. The CDR3 loop spans 15 amino acids. The V gene's germline CDR1 is SGHVS and CDR2 FNYEAQ. TCRdb recomputed calls from the RT-PCR reads with MiXCR, one row per CDR3 protein. The data show about 520,000 distinct CDR3 sequences, about 25% seen once. The receptor was derived from a man aged 50-59 years who received an inactivated influenza vaccine. The sequencing used CD4+ T cells sorted from PBMCs, collected 4 to 6 days after vaccination. The chain couples TRBV7-6 to TRBJ2-1; 11 nucleotides agree with TRBD2. The CDR3 DNA sequence: TGTGCCAGCAGCTTAGTAGCGGGGGGGTACAATGAGCAGTTCTTC. Translated, it gives CASSLVAGGYNEQFF.